This T cell receptor beta chain derives from a study of blood T cell repertoires in COVID-19. About the research overall: Specimens from acute and convalescent COVID-19 originated in the United States, Italy and Spain. PBMCs, B-cell-depleted T cells, or T cells were the source of the cDNA or gDNA that made up the material.

This CDR3 is 20 amino acids long. The germline CDR1 and CDR2 sequences are LGHNA and YSLEER. Trimming cost V 0 bases and J 5 bases; bases outside gene matches: 13. Followed longitudinally, the Seattle patients had been enrolled during active infection. Authors' methods: How many nucleated cells were present was estimated from reference gene primer amplification. TCRdb's table, derived via immunoSEQ multiplex PCR, lists solely in-frame clones and lacks some. That table gives V, J and clone size, and the DNA gave D and trimming. This table has 250,000 to 300,000 clones, 90% appearing once. The receptor comes from a woman in her 50s with COVID-19, enrolled during active disease. The sample comprised peripheral blood. The chain uses TRBV4-3 and TRBJ2-1, with 13 positions matching TRBD2. In nucleotides, the CDR3 is TGCGCCAGCAGCCAAGATCTACTTCTAGGGACTAGCGGGGCAAACAATGAGCAGTTCTTC. Translated: CASSQDLLLGTSGANNEQFF.